These 5 T cell receptor beta chains originate from one sample sequenced in a study of cytomegalovirus exposure and HLA in healthy donors. 13 Jbeta primers and 60 Vbeta primers were used for the PCR. The assay was immunoSEQ multiplex PCR, and TCRdb's table has in-frame clones only and misses some. The data hold approximately 130,000 clones, with over 60% observed a single time. Sequenced input: PBMCs. The source of these receptors is a woman aged 40 to 55 in good health and CMV-seronegative.

V usage is TRBV28 and J usage is TRBJ1-1; 8 bases are a match to TRBD1. V shed 3 bases and J 6 bases; nucleotides not matched to a gene: 9. The germline gives CDR1 MDHEN, CDR2 SYDVKM. The CDR3 is made up of 15 amino acids. The CDR3, as DNA: TGTGCCAGCAGTTTTCTACAGGGGGGCCTCTCTGAAGCTTTCTTT. Protein sequence: CASSFLQGGLSEAFF.

The V and J genes are TRBV10-1 and TRBJ2-7; D is possibly TRBD2 (6 bases). Germline V CDR1 and CDR2: WNHNN, SYGVQD (reference sequence). The CDR3 is made up of 14 amino acids. V lost 10 bases, J lost 0 bases, and 16 bases lay in between. The CDR3 DNA is TGCGCCACGGCCCCGGAGGGGATCTCCTACGAGCAGTACTTC. This sequence encodes CATAPEGISYEQYF.

The chain employs TRBV28 and TRBJ2-3; D possibly corresponds to TRBD2 (5 bases). The CDR3 spans 16 residues. Trimming pared 2 bases from V and 2 bases from J, leaving 14 bases between. Germline-derived CDR1 and CDR2 are MDHEN and SYDVKM. This CDR3 is CASSLEGLTYTDTQYF. In DNA form, the CDR3 reads TGTGCCAGCAGTTTAGAGGGCTTAACTTACACAGATACGCAGTATTTT.

The rearrangement uses TRBV7-3 and TRBJ2-1; D may be TRBD2 (7 bases). Between the trimmed V and J ends, which lost 2 bases and 10 bases, there was a span of 18 bases. CDR1 SGHTA and CDR2 FQGTGA come from the germline V gene. This CDR3 spans 15 amino acids. CDR3 nucleotides: TGTGCCAGCAGCTTAGGCCGGGGGCGGGGGAAAGAGCAGTTCTTC. Translation gives CASSLGRGRGKEQFF.

This clone was picked up a small number of times. This rearrangement joins TRBV5-1 to TRBJ2-3; D unclear. Germline assignment: CDR1 SGHRS and CDR2 YFSETQ. CDR3 size: 13 residues. V dropped 0 bases and J dropped 3 bases, with 5 bases sitting between them. CDR3 sequence reads: CASSLVSTDTQYF. In DNA form, the CDR3 reads TGCGCCAGCAGCTTGGTTAGTACAGATACGCAGTATTTT.